This TCR beta chain was sequenced for a study of blood T cell repertoires in COVID-19. The V gene lost 4 bases and the J gene lost 0 bases, with 6 bases spanning the gap. The CDR3 contains 13 residues. Germline assignment: CDR1 WNHNN and CDR2 SYGVQD (reference sequence). Followed longitudinally, the Seattle patients had been enrolled during active infection. Using immunoSEQ multiplex PCR, the repertoire was profiled, and TCRdb retains in-frame clones only, with some absent. The data hold approximately 500,000 clones, with roughly nine tenths observed a single time. The source material was peripheral blood. This chain uses TRBV10-1 with TRBJ1-1; no firm D call. The sequence derives from a woman aged 50 to 60 with COVID-19, enrolled during active disease. The DNA of the CDR3 is TGCGCCAGCAGTGGAGACTTGAACACTGAAGCTTTCTTT. It codes for CASSGDLNTEAFF.